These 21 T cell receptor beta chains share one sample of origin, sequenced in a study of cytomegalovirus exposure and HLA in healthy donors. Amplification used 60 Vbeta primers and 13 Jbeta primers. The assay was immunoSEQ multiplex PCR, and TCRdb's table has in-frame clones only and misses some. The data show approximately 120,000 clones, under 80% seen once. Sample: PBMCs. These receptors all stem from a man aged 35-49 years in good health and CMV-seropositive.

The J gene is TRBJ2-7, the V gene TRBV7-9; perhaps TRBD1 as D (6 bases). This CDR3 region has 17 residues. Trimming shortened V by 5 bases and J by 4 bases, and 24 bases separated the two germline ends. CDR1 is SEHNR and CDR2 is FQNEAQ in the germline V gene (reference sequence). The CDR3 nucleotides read TGTGCCAGCAGCGGCCACAGGGTTCATAGTCCTCTTTACGAGCAGTACTTC. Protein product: CASSGHRVHSPLYEQYF.

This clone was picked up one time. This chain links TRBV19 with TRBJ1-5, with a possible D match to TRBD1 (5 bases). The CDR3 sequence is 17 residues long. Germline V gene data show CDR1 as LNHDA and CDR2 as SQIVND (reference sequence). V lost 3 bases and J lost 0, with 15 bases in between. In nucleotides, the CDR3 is TGTGCCAGTAGTATCCCCCGGCAGGGCAATAGCAATCAGCCCCAGCATTTT. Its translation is CASSIPRQGNSNQPQHF.

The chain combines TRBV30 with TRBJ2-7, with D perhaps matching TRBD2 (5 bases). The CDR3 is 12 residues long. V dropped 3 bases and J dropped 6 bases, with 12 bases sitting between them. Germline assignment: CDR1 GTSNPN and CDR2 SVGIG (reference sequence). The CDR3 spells CAWRDLTGEQYF. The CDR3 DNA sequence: TGTGCCTGGAGGGACTTAACGGGCGAGCAGTACTTC.

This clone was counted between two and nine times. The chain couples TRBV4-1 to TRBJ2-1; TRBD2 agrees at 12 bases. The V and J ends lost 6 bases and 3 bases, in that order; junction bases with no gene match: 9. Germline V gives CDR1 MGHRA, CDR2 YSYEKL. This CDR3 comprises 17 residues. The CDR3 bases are TGCGCCAGCAGTCAATCTAGCGGGGGGGCCTACTACAATGAGCAGTTCTTC. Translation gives CASSQSSGGAYYNEQFF.

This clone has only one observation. DNA of the CDR3: TGTGCCAGTAGTTTCGGGACAGGGGACACTGAAGCTTTCTTT. This encodes CASSFGTGDTEAFF. The chain combines TRBV19 with TRBJ1-1; 10 bases fit TRBD1. After removal of 5 bases from V and 3 bases from J, the junction contained 3 bases not matched to a gene. This CDR3 region has 14 residues. The germline V gene has CDR1 LNHDA and CDR2 SQIVND (reference sequence).

CDR3 nucleotide sequence: TGTGCCAGCAGGAAAGCTGCGACTAGCAACCGAGGGTACGAGCAGTACTTC. Translating it yields CASRKAATSNRGYEQYF. The chain links TRBV7-8 to TRBJ2-7, with 7 bases aligning to TRBD2. From germline, CDR1 is SGHVS and CDR2 FQNEAQ. The J segment lost 4 bases and the V segment lost 6 bases, leaving 18 bases of the junction unmatched. The CDR3 is 17 residues long.

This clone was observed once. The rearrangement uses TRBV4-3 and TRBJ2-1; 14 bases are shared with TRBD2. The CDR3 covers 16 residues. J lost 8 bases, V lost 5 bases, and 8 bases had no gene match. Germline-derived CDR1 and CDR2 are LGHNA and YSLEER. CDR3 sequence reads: CASSAGTSGSLHEQFF. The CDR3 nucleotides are TGCGCCAGCAGCGCCGGGACTAGCGGGAGTCTCCATGAGCAGTTCTTC.

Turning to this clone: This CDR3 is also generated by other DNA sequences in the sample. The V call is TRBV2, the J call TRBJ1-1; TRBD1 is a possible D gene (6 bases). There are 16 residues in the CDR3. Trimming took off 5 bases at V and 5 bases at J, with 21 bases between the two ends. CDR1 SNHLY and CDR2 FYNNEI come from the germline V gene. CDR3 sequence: CASSLPRGGANTEAFF. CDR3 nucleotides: TGTGCCAGCAGTCTCCCCCGTGGGGGGGCAAATACTGAAGCTTTCTTT.

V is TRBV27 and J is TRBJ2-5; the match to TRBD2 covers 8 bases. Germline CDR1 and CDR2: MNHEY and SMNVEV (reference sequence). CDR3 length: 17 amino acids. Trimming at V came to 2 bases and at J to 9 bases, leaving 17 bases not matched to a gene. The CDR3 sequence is CASSLGSSGPPGGAQYF. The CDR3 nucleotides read TGTGCCAGCAGTTTAGGGTCTAGCGGGCCGCCCGGAGGGGCCCAGTACTTC.

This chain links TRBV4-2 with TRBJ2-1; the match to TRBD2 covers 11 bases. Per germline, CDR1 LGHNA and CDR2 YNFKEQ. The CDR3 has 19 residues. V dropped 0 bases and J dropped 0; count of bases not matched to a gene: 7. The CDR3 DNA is TGTGCCAGCAGCCAAGATCCTAGCGGGAGGCCTAGCTCCTACAATGAGCAGTTCTTC. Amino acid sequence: CASSQDPSGRPSSYNEQFF.

The CDR3 sequence is CASSVARSSGYTF. In DNA form, the CDR3 reads TGTGCCAGCAGCGTAGCCCGGTCAAGTGGCTACACCTTC. The chain links TRBV9 to TRBJ1-2, with D uncertain. Germline CDR1 SGDLS, CDR2 YYNGEE. The ends were cut back, 0 bases at V and 7 bases at J, with 10 bases in the middle. The CDR3 runs to 13 residues.

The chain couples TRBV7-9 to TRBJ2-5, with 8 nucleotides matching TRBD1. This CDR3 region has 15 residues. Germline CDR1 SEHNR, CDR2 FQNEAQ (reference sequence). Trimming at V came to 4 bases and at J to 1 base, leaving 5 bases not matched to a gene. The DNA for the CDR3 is TGTGCCAGCAGCTACCATACAGGGGGCCAAGAGACCCAGTACTTC. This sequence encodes CASSYHTGGQETQYF. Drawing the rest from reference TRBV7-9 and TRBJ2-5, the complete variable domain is DTGVSQNPRHKITKRGQNVTFRCDPISEHNRLYWYRQTLGQGPEFLTYFQNEAQLEKSRLLSDRFSAERPKGSFSTLEIQRTEQGDSAMYLCASSYHTGGQETQYFGPGTRLLVL.

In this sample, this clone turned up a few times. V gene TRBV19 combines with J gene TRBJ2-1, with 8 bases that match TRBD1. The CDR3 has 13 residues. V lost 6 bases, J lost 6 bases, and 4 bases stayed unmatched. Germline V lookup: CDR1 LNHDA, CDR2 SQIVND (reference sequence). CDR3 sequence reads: CASSSGQVNEQFF. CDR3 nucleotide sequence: TGTGCCAGTAGCTCGGGACAGGTCAATGAGCAGTTCTTC.

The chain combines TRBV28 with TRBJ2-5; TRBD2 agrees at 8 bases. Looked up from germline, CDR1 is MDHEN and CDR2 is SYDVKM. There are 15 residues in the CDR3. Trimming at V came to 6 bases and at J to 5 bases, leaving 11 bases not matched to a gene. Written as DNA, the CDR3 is TGTGCCAGCAGCCACCGGGTGACGGGGGGGGAGACCCAGTACTTC. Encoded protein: CASSHRVTGGETQYF.

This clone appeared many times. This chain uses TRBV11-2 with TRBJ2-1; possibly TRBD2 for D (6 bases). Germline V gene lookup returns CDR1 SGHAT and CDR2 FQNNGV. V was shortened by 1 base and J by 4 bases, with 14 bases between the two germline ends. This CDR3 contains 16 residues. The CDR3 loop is CASSLGGVGGYNEQFF. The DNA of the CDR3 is TGTGCCAGCAGCTTAGGCGGCGTGGGGGGTTACAATGAGCAGTTCTTC.

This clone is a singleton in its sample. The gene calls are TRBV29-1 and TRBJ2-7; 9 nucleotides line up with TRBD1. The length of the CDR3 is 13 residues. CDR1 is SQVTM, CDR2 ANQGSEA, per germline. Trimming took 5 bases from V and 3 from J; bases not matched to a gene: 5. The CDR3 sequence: CSVSGTGNYEQYF. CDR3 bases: TGCAGCGTTTCCGGGACAGGGAACTACGAGCAGTACTTC.

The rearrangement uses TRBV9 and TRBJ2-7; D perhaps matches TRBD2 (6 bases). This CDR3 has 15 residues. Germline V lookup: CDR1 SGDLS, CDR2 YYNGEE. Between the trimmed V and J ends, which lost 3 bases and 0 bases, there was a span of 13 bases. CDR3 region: CASSASGGSSYEQYF. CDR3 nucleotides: TGTGCCAGCAGCGCCTCCGGGGGTAGCTCCTACGAGCAGTACTTC.

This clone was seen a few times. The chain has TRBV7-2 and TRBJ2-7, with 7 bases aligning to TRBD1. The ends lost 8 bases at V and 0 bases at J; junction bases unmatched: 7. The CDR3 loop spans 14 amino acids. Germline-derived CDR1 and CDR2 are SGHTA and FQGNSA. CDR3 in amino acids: CASPRTGHSYEQYF. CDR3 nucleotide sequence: TGTGCCAGCCCGCGGACAGGACACTCCTACGAGCAGTACTTC. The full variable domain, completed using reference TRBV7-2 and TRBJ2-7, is GAGVSQSPSNKVTEKGKDVELRCDPISGHTALYWYRQSLGQGLEFLIYFQGNSAPDKSGLPSDRFSAERTGGSVSTLTIQRTQQEDSAVYLCASPRTGHSYEQYFGPGTRLTVT.

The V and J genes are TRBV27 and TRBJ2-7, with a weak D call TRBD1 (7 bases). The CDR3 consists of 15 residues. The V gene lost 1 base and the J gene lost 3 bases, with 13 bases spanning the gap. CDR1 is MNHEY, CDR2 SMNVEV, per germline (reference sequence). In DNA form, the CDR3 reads TGTGCCAGCAGTTTATGGCAGGGGGGAAACTACGAGCAGTACTTC. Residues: CASSLWQGGNYEQYF.

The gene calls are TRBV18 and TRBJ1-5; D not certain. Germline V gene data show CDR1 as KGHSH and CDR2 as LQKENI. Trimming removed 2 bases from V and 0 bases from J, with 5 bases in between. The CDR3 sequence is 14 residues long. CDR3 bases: TGTGCCAGCTCACCAAGAGTTAGCAATCAGCCCCAGCATTTT. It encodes CASSPRVSNQPQHF.

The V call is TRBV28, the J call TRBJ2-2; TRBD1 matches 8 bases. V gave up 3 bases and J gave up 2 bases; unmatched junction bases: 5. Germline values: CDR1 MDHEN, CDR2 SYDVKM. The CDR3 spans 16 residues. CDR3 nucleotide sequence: TGTGCCAGCAGTTTTCTGACAGGGGACAACACCGGGGAGCTGTTTTTT. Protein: CASSFLTGDNTGELFF.